Sequencing of this T cell receptor beta chain was carried out in a study of T cell repertoires in breast cancer. Overall study: Most of the 21 tumors had ER+/PR+ status.

V lost 3 bases and J lost 3, with 12 bases in between. This CDR3 is 13 amino acids long. Germline assignment: CDR1 DFQATT and CDR2 SNEGSKA (reference sequence). With respect to this clonotype: Its antigen is not identified.

Unpaired genes were suppressed by blocking oligonucleotides during a second nested PCR. One entry per CDR3 protein, called by TCRdb with MiXCR from the emulsion pairing reads. The sample yields roughly 38,000 distinct CDR3 sequences, roughly 42% seen once. Study results and caveats: Seven or more patient tumors shared around 18 TCR pairs rarely seen in control blood.

Paired alpha-beta TCRs of CD8+ T cells were analyzed by expanded emulsion RT-PCR. Sample: CD8+ T cells. The clonotype was recovered from a pool of human donors with breast cancer or a healthy control (not recorded which). The chain is built from TRBV20-1 and TRBJ2-7, with TRBD1 as a possible D gene (5 bases). CDR3 nucleotide sequence: TGCAGTGCTAGGGGCAGGGCGGACTACGAGCAGTACTTC. Translating it yields CSARGRADYEQYF.